Here is one TCR beta chain with its context. The Seattle patients, enrolled during active infection, were followed longitudinally. These data are taken from a study of blood T cell repertoires in COVID-19. Study-wide background: Collection of acute and convalescent COVID-19 samples took place in the United States, Italy and Spain. T cells, B-cell-depleted T cells, or PBMCs supplied cDNA or gDNA.

Per the original data handling: Cell counts per sample came from amplifying reference gene primers. Profiled with immunoSEQ multiplex PCR; TCRdb holds only in-frame clones, not every one. The DNA gave D and trimming, while V, J and clone size come from that table. This table has approximately 90,000 clones, about nine tenths appearing once. The CDR3 is 17 residues long. Germline V gene data show CDR1 as KGHSH and CDR2 as LQKENI. Trimming took 3 bases from V and 4 from J; bases not matched to a gene: 9. This sequence joins TRBV18 and TRBJ2-3; 11 bases fit TRBD2. The sequenced sample consisted of peripheral blood. The sequence came from a man aged 55 to 70 with COVID-19, enrolled during active disease. In nucleotides, the CDR3 is TGTGCCAGCTCACCGAGACTAGCGGGAATCACGGCAGATACGCAGTATTTT. Protein: CASSPRLAGITADTQYF.